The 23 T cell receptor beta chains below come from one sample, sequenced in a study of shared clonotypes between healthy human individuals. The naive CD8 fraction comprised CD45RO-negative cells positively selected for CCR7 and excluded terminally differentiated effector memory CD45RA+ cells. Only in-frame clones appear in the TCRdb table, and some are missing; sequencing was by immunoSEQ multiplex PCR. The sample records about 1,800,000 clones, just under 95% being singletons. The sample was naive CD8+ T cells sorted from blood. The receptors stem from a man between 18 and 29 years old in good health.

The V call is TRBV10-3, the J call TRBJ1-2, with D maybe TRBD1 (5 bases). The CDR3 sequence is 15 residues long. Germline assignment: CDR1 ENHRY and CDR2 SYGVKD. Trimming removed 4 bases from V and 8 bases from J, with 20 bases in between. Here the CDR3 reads CAISGGYEGLQGYTF. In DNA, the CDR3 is TGTGCCATCAGTGGCGGGTACGAGGGGTTGCAGGGCTACACCTTC.

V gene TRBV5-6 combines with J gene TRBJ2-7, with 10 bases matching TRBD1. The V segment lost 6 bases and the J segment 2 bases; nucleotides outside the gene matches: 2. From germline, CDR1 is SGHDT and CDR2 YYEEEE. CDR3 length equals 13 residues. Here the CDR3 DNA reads TGTGCCAGCACCGGACAGGGGGCCTACGAGCAGTACTTC. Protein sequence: CASTGQGAYEQYF.

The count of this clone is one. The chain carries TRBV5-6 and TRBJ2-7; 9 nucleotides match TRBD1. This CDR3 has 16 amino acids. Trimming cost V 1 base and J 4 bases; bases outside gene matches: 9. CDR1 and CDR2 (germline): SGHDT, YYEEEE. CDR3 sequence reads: CASSLRGQGGMYEQYF. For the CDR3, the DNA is TGTGCCAGCAGCTTGCGGGGACAGGGTGGCATGTACGAGCAGTACTTC.

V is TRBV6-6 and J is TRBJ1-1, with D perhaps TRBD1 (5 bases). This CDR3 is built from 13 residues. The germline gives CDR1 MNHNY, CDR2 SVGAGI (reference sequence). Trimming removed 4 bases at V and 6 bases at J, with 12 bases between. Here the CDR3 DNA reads TGTGCCAGCAGTTCCGAGAGGGGCGCTGAAGCTTTCTTT. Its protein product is CASSSERGAEAFF.

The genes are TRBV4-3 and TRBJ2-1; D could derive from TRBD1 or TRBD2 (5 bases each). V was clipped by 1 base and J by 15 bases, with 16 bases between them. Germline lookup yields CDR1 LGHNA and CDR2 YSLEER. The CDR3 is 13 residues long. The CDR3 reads CASSQARGLEAFF. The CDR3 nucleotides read TGCGCCAGCAGCCAAGCCCGGGGCCTGGAGGCGTTCTTC.

Here the CDR3 reads CASSYVGGSVPYEQYF. The CDR3 coding sequence is TGTGCCAGCAGCTATGTTGGGGGTAGCGTTCCCTACGAGCAGTACTTC. The chain is built from TRBV27 and TRBJ2-7, with D possibly called TRBD1 or TRBD2 (5 bases each). Trimming shortened V by 6 bases and J by 2 bases, and 20 bases separated the two germline ends. The CDR3 consists of 16 residues. CDR1 is MNHEY, CDR2 SMNVEV, per germline (reference sequence).

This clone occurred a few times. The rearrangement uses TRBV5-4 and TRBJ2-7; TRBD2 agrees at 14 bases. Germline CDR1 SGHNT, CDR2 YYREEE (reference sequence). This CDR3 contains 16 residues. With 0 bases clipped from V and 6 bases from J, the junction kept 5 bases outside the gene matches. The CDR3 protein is CASSLAGTSGSSEQYF. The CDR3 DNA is TGTGCCAGCAGCTTGGCCGGGACTAGCGGGAGCTCCGAGCAGTACTTC.

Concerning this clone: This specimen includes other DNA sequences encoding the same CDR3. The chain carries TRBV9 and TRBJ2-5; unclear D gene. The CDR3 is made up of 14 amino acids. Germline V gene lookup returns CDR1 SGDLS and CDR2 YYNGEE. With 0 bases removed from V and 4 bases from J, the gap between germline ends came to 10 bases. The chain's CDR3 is CASSVAGLAETQYF. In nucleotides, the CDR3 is TGTGCCAGCAGCGTAGCTGGTCTGGCAGAGACCCAGTACTTC.

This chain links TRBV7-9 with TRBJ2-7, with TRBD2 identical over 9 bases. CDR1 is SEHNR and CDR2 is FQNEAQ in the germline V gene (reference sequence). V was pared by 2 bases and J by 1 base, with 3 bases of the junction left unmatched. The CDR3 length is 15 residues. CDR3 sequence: CASSLSTSGSYEQYF. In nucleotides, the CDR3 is TGTGCCAGCAGCTTATCGACTAGCGGTTCCTACGAGCAGTACTTC.

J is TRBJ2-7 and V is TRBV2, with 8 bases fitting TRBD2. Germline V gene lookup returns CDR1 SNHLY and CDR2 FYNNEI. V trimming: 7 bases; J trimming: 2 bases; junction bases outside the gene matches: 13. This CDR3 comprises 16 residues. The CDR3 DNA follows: TGTGCCAGCACCGTCCCACTAGCGGTGTCGACCTACGAGCAGTACTTC. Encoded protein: CASTVPLAVSTYEQYF.

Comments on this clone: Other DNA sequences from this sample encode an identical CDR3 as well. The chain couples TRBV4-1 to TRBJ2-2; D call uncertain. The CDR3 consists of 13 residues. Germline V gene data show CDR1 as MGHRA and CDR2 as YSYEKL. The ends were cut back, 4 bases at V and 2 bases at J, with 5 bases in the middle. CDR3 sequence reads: CASSRGNTGELFF. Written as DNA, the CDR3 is TGCGCCAGCAGCCGGGGAAACACCGGGGAGCTGTTTTTT.

The CDR3 loop is CASSSDRFNNSPLHF. CDR3 nucleotides: TGTGCCAGCAGCTCCGACAGGTTTAATAATTCACCCCTCCACTTT. The chain recombines TRBV7-9 with TRBJ1-6; possibly TRBD1 for D (6 bases). The CDR3 contains 15 residues. V lost 4 bases to trimming and J lost 5 bases, with 12 bases between them. Germline assignment: CDR1 SEHNR and CDR2 FQNEAQ (reference sequence).

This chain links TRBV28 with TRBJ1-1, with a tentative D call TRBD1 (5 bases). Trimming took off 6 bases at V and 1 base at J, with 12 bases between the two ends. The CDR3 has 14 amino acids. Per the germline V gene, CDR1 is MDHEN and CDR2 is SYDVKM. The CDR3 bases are TGTGCCAGCAGCCCATCCGGGACGAACACTGAAGCTTTCTTT. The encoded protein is CASSPSGTNTEAFF.

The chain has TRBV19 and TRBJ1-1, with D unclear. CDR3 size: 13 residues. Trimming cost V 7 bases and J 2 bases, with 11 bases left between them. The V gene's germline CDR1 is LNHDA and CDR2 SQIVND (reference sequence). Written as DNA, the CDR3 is TGTGCCAGTAACCTCGGGGTAAACACTGAAGCTTTCTTT. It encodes CASNLGVNTEAFF.

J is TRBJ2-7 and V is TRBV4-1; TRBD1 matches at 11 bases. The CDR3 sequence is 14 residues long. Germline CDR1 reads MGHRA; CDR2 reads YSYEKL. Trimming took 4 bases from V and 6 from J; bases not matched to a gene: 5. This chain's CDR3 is CASSLRTGGSEQYF. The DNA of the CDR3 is TGCGCCAGCAGCCTGCGGACAGGGGGCTCCGAGCAGTACTTC.

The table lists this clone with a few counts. As DNA, the CDR3 is TGTGCCAGCAGTGAGGAGACAGGGAACTACGAGCAGTACTTC. Its translation: CASSEETGNYEQYF. This sequence joins TRBV2 and TRBJ2-7, with TRBD1 matching 7 bases. CDR1 and CDR2 from the germline V gene are SNHLY and FYNNEI. The V segment lost 3 bases and the J segment 3 bases; nucleotides outside the gene matches: 5. The length of the CDR3 is 14 residues.

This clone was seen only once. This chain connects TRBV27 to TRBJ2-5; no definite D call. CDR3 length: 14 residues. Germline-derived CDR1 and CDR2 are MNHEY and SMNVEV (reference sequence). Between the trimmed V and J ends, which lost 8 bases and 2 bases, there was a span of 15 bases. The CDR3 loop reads CASLSLGSQETQYF. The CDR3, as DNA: TGTGCCAGCCTTTCGTTAGGAAGTCAAGAGACCCAGTACTTC.

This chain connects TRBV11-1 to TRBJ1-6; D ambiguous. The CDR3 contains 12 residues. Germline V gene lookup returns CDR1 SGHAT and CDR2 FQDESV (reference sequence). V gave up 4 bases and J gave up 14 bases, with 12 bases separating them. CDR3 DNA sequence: TGTGCCAGCAGCTCAAGCGGCGGCACCCTCCACTTT. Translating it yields CASSSSGGTLHF.

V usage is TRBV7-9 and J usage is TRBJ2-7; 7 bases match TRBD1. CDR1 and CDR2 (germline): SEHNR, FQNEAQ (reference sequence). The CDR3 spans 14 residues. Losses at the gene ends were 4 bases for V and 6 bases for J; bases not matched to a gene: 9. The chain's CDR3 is CASSSTTGYSEQYF. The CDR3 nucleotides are TGTGCCAGCAGCTCTACGACAGGGTACAGCGAGCAGTACTTC.

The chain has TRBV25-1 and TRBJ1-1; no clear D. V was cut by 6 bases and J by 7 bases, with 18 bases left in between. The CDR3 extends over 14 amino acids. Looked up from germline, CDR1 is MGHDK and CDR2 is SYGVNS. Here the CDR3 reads CASSADGVADEAFF. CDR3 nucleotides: TGTGCCAGCAGCGCGGACGGGGTAGCGGATGAAGCTTTCTTT.

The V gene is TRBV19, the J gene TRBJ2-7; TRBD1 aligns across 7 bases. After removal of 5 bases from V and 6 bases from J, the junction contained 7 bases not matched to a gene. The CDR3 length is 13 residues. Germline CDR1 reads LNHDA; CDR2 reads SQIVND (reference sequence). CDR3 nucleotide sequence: TGTGCCAGTAGTTCCCGGACAGGACTCGAGCAGTACTTC. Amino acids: CASSSRTGLEQYF.

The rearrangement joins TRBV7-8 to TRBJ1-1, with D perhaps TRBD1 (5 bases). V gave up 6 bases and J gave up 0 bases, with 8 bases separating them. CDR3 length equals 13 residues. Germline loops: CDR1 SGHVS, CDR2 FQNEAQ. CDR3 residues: CASSSGMNTEAFF. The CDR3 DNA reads TGTGCCAGCAGTTCAGGGATGAACACTGAAGCTTTCTTT.

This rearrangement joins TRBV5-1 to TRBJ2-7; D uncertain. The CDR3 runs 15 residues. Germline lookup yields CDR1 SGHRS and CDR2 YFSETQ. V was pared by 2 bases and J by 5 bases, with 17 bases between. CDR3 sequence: CASSLEDSRIDEQYF. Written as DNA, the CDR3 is TGCGCCAGCAGCTTAGAAGACTCCCGGATAGACGAGCAGTACTTC. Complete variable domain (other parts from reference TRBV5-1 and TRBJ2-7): KAGVTQTPRYLIKTRGQQVTLSCSPISGHRSVSWYQQTPGQGLQFLFEYFSETQRNKGNFPGRFSGRQFSNSRSEMNVSTLELGDSALYLCASSLEDSRIDEQYFGPGTRLTVT.